What follows is one T cell receptor (beta chain) and its context. The antigen it binds to is not known. No base qualities exist here, and no much larger clone lies one base off it. The source of the sample is a study of STAT3 mutations in large granular lymphocyte leukemia (dated by TCRdb to about 2019). About the full investigation: Roughly half of the T-LGLL patients who were sequenced longitudinally carried canonical activating STAT3 mutations. From an initial cohort of hundreds of LGL patients, roughly 20 representative T-LGLL cases were chosen for longitudinal sequencing of TCRbeta and STAT3. More than half of T-LGLL patients received one or more immunosuppressive therapy regimens, with hematologic response in 40% of those treated. As controls within the study, a couple of patients with natural killer LGL leukemia were also sequenced longitudinally. To reconstruct clonal hierarchy and dynamics, serial deep sequencing of TCRbeta CDR3 and STAT3 was performed in patients with T-cell large granular lymphocyte leukemia. Each patient was sequenced at an average of around 4 time points, ranging from 2 to 8 samplings. The study at large found these results: Since codominant clonotypes persisted in some patients, a small but highly pathogenic clone may have gone undetected. TCR clonotype switching after therapy was seen in about 30% of the 18 patients, with all newly emerging clones being STAT3 wild type. Every T-LGLL patient showed at least one immunodominant TCRbeta clonotype, and about half showed multiple immunodominant subclonotypes. Variable intervals between samplings and differing treatment regimens complicated linking therapy response to changes in TCR clonal burden. Because no samples were available when a clone first appeared, clonal expansion had to be inferred from samplings taken at other points. The burden of the dominant TCR clone was higher than the STAT3 mutant burden in several patients, which suggests that the STAT3 mutation arose secondarily inside a clone that had already expanded.

From cysteine to phenylalanine, the CDR3 is 13 amino acids long. The only DNA kept is the CDR3, 39 bases in frame from the first base. V has 0 bases trimmed and J has 6 bases trimmed; junction bases matching no gene number 2. The germline V gene specifies SGHRS as CDR1 and YFSETQ as CDR2. An Illumina MiSeq was used to sequence the TCRbeta libraries, yielding an average of around 42,000 productive templates per sample. TCRbeta CDR3 libraries were generated with the immunoSEQ assay using multiplex PCR amplification. Processing in the source paper ran as follows. Following a previously defined approach, repertoire diversity was calculated, and values close to 0 point to extremely monoclonal samples. This immuneACCESS table, as held by TCRdb, lists in-frame sequences with V and J called but not all clones. Of the missing ones, under half trace to an unresolved V gene in checked studies; the others have no known cause. V, J and clone size are those of that table, while D and trimming were read from the DNA. The sample table contains about 19,000 clones; only one count was recorded for about 90% of them. Of the sample, 45% falls within the top ten clones.

The same DNA, extracted from blood mononuclear cells, served for both TCR sequencing and STAT3 sequencing. Sequenced: peripheral blood mononuclear cells. The clonotype was recovered from a man aged 60 to 69 with T-cell large granular lymphocyte leukemia. Some clones in this sample may be carry-over from other donors' samples. The age is the age at diagnosis. The chain is made from TRBV5-1 and TRBJ1-2; the junction holds 7 bases that match TRBD1. The CDR3 has the sequence CASSLGQGNGYTF. The DNA is TGCGCCAGCAGCTTGGGACAGGGAAATGGCTACACCTTC.